This T cell receptor (beta chain) was documented in a study of T and B cells in COVID-19 patients. Across the study: Critical illness requiring mechanical ventilation or extracorporeal membrane oxygenation affected about 60% of the 20 active-infection patients. Study-wide findings and caveats: Sorted SARS-CoV-2-responsive or tetramer+ T cells and CD4+, regulatory and CD8+ subsets were not yet sequenced. Clonality of TRB repertoires was high in active COVID-19; recovery brought above-healthy diversity and richness.

Germline V gives CDR1 LNHDA, CDR2 SQIVND (reference sequence). V was cut by 5 bases and J by 5 bases, with 13 bases left in between. The CDR3 consists of 13 residues. This clonotype is classed as medium-sized. Its antigen is unknown. Each TRB amplification used roughly 230-550 ng of genomic DNA from blood. TRB rearrangements were amplified by multiplex PCR with BIOMED2 TRB-A/B primers. From the multiplex PCR reads, TCRdb called clonotypes with MiXCR, one entry per CDR3 protein. The sample contains approximately 13,000 distinct CDR3 sequences, about 30% of which appear only once. Sequencing used blood. The gene calls are TRBV19 and TRBJ2-7; no clear D gene. The TCR was taken from a human donor who had recovered from COVID-19. The CDR3 loop reads CASSSSPRNEQYF. CDR3 DNA sequence: TGTGCCAGTAGTTCCTCCCCCAGGAACGAGCAGTACTTC.